This T cell receptor (beta chain) was identified in a study of shared clonotypes between healthy human individuals. General observations from the study: Memory subsets generally showed smaller estimated richness than naive subsets did. Of the naive CD4 clonotypes, approximately 5% were shared across a handful of donors.

CDR1 is MDHEN and CDR2 is SYDVKM in the germline V gene. The CDR3 is made up of 16 amino acids. Deletions cut 2 bases from V and 0 bases from J, with 10 bases between. It was at deep level that the assay was run. Repertoires were generated with immunoSEQ multiplex PCR, while TCRdb's copy carries only in-frame clones and drops some. The sample yields roughly 330,000 clones, roughly 70% seen once. In the case of this clone: Its specificity is unknown.

The chain combines TRBV28 with TRBJ2-2; a possible D gene is TRBD2 (5 bases). This receptor was obtained from a man aged 30 to 45 in good health. Sequences were obtained from memory CD4+ T cells sorted from blood. Documented subset: CD45RA-negative fraction. CDR3 amino acids: CASSLSPSSNTGELFF. The CDR3 DNA sequence: TGTGCCAGCAGTTTAAGCCCTAGCTCGAACACCGGGGAGCTGTTTTTT.